Presented here are 21 T cell receptor beta chains from one specimen sequenced in a study of blood T cell repertoires in COVID-19 (dated by TCRdb to between 2020 and 2021). Libraries were constructed by the immunoSEQ multiplex PCR assay. TCRdb obtained this table from immuneACCESS and retained in-frame rearrangements with V and J assigned. These tables miss some clones; where compared with another copy, unresolved V genes account for less than half of the shortfall, and the remainder is unexplained. In this sample the table shows around 150,000 clones, 92% of which occur a single time. 4.5% to 5% of the sample belongs to the ten largest clones. The sample comprised peripheral blood. The source of these receptors is a man aged 25-45 years with COVID-19, enrolled during active disease.

The chain joins TRBV7-2 to TRBJ1-2; D is uncertain. V was trimmed by 7 bases and J by 8 bases, leaving 20 bases between them. CDR1 and CDR2 (germline): SGHTA, FQGNSA. CDR3 size: 14 residues. CDR3 sequence: CASTTGKGELGYTF. DNA for the CDR3: TGTGCCAGCACTACCGGGAAGGGCGAATTAGGCTACACCTTC.

The chain uses TRBV1 and TRBJ2-7; TRBD1, the D gene given by the table, was not confirmed from the DNA. TRBV1 is an annotated pseudogene. The CDR3 is 16 amino acids. The CDR3 region has the DNA TGCACCAGCAGCTTCCCCGCCGGGACAGCCCTGTACGAGCAGTACTTC. Translation: CTSSFPAGTALYEQYF.

This clone has more than one count but fewer than ten. The V and J genes are TRBV11-2 and TRBJ1-3; D not certain. CDR1 SGHAT and CDR2 FQNNGV come from the germline V gene. CDR3 size: 15 residues. V was trimmed by 4 bases and J by 0 bases, leaving 10 bases between them. The CDR3 region has the DNA TGTGCCAGCAGCTCCCCTAGGTTCTCTGGAAACACCATATATTTT. This translates into CASSSPRFSGNTIYF.

This rearrangement joins TRBV28 to TRBJ1-2; 8 bases are a match to TRBD1. The germline V gene encodes CDR1 MDHEN and CDR2 SYDVKM. V lost 7 bases, J lost 8 bases, and 6 bases stayed unmatched. The CDR3 covers 12 residues. In DNA form, the CDR3 reads TGTGCCAGCAATACAGGGGGGTACGGCTACACCTTC. This codes for CASNTGGYGYTF.

The CDR3 region is CAWSEGGLNQPQHF. CDR3 DNA sequence: TGTGCCTGGAGTGAGGGAGGGCTCAATCAGCCCCAGCATTTT. V is TRBV30 and J is TRBJ1-5; D gene uncertain. CDR1 and CDR2 from the germline V gene are GTSNPN and SVGIG (reference sequence). The CDR3 is made up of 14 amino acids. Deletions cut 1 base from V and 3 bases from J, with 10 bases between.

The rearrangement joins TRBV3-1 (or the pseudogene TRBV3-2) to TRBJ2-3, with TRBD2 identical over 14 bases. V shed 1 base and J 2 bases; nucleotides not matched to a gene: 14. The CDR3 has 21 residues. Germline values: CDR1 LGHDT, CDR2 YNNKEL (reference sequence). The CDR3 sequence is CASSQALPRGLAGELTDTQYF. The CDR3, as DNA: TGTGCCAGCAGCCAAGCACTCCCGAGGGGACTAGCGGGGGAACTCACAGATACGCAGTATTTT.

The CDR3 protein is CAISGRGLGLTEAFF. The CDR3 DNA reads TGTGCCATCAGTGGGCGCGGGTTAGGTCTCACTGAAGCTTTCTTT. This chain connects TRBV10-3 to TRBJ1-1, with no clear D. The CDR3 is made up of 15 amino acids. Trimming removed 4 bases at V and 4 bases at J, with 16 bases between. The V gene's germline CDR1 is ENHRY and CDR2 SYGVKD.

Details on this clone: Additional DNA sequences in this sample encode the identical CDR3. The chain combines TRBV5-1 with TRBJ2-7; 12 bases map to TRBD2. With V trimmed by 4 bases and J by 0 bases, 2 bases remained unmatched. The CDR3 covers 15 residues. CDR1 and CDR2 (germline): SGHRS, YFSETQ. The CDR3 loop is CASSPTSGSSYEQYF. The DNA for the CDR3 is TGCGCCAGCAGCCCGACTAGCGGGAGCTCCTACGAGCAGTACTTC.

V and J are TRBV6-5 and TRBJ1-1, with 8 bases fitting TRBD1. The germline V gene has CDR1 MNHEY and CDR2 SVGAGI. CDR3 size: 15 residues. The V and J ends lost 0 bases and 1 base, in that order; junction bases with no gene match: 1. The CDR3 region is CASSYSGQENTEAFF. DNA of the CDR3: TGTGCCAGCAGTTACTCGGGACAGGAGAACACTGAAGCTTTCTTT.

The chain joins TRBV9 to TRBJ1-2; 8 bases are shared with TRBD1. CDR1 is SGDLS, CDR2 YYNGEE, per germline. This CDR3 spans 14 amino acids. J gave up 7 bases and V 0 bases, and 5 bases lay outside the gene matches. CDR3 loop: CASSVEQGVGGYTF. The DNA for the CDR3 is TGTGCCAGCAGCGTAGAACAGGGGGTTGGTGGCTACACCTTC.

The chain uses TRBV11-2 and TRBJ2-3, with TRBD2 matching 10 bases. V was clipped by 5 bases and J by 0 bases; unmatched bases: 5. Germline values: CDR1 SGHAT, CDR2 FQNNGV. The CDR3 length is 16 residues. CDR3 loop: CASSLLTSGSTDTQYF. In DNA form, the CDR3 reads TGTGCCAGCAGCCTCTTGACTAGCGGGAGCACAGATACGCAGTATTTT.

This clone was observed a handful of times. This sequence joins TRBV27 and TRBJ1-1, with a weak D call TRBD1 (6 bases). The CDR3 totals 12 residues. CDR1 MNHEY and CDR2 SMNVEV come from the germline V gene (reference sequence). Trimming took 8 bases from V and 9 from J, leaving 16 bases between them. CDR3 amino acids: CASVGQGPKAFF. For the CDR3, the DNA is TGTGCCAGCGTGGGGCAGGGGCCGAAAGCTTTCTTT.

V gene TRBV28 combines with J gene TRBJ2-7; D is possibly TRBD2 (6 bases). The germline gives CDR1 MDHEN, CDR2 SYDVKM. CDR3 size: 14 residues. V was cut by 4 bases and J by 4 bases, with 14 bases left in between. The CDR3, as DNA: TGTGCCAGCAGTTCCGGGACTTACCTTTACGAGCAGTACTTC. This translates into CASSSGTYLYEQYF.

The V call is TRBV5-4, the J call TRBJ1-1; 11 bases match TRBD1. CDR1 and CDR2 from the germline V gene are SGHNT and YYREEE (reference sequence). With V trimmed by 4 bases and J by 4 bases, 3 bases remained unmatched. This CDR3 is 14 amino acids long. The CDR3 DNA is TGTGCCAGCAGCAATGGACAGGGGGCCACTGAAGCTTTCTTT. It translates to CASSNGQGATEAFF.

The chain joins TRBV6-5 to TRBJ2-2; weak D call: TRBD1 (6 bases). The CDR3 totals 15 residues. In germline, CDR1 is MNHEY, CDR2 SVGAGI. V lost 8 bases and J lost 0, with 13 bases in between. The CDR3 bases are TGTGCCAGCCTCACCGGGACACCGAACACCGGGGAGCTGTTTTTT. Its protein product is CASLTGTPNTGELFF.

The rearrangement joins TRBV19 to TRBJ1-1, with a tentative D call TRBD1 (5 bases). This CDR3 has 11 amino acids. The V and J ends lost 9 bases and 4 bases respectively, with 9 bases between them. CDR1 LNHDA and CDR2 SQIVND come from the germline V gene (reference sequence). The CDR3 coding sequence is TGTGCCAGCAGGGTGAGCACTGAAGCTTTCTTT. Its translation: CASRVSTEAFF.

This chain's CDR3 is CASSPVGTGPPGEQYF. The CDR3 bases are TGTGCCAGCTCACCGGTTGGGACAGGGCCCCCGGGGGAGCAGTACTTC. V is TRBV18 and J is TRBJ2-7; 9 bases map to TRBD1. CDR1 and CDR2 from the germline V gene are KGHSH and LQKENI. V lost 3 bases, J lost 7 bases, and 13 bases stayed unmatched. CDR3 size: 16 residues.

The gene calls are TRBV4-2 and TRBJ2-5; TRBD2 is a possible D gene (6 bases). The CDR3 runs to 17 residues. Germline-derived CDR1 and CDR2 are LGHNA and YNFKEQ. Between the trimmed V and J ends, which lost 0 bases and 6 bases, there was a span of 20 bases. The CDR3 bases are TGTGCCAGCAGCCAAGATGAAATTGGCGGGGTGAGCAAGACCCAGTACTTC. As protein: CASSQDEIGGVSKTQYF.

This rearrangement joins TRBV3-1 (or the pseudogene TRBV3-2) to TRBJ1-3; no reliable D call. CDR1 and CDR2 from the germline V gene are LGHDT and YNNKEL (reference sequence). The V and J ends lost 3 bases and 4 bases respectively, with 13 bases between them. The CDR3 is 15 residues long. CDR3 region: CASSQAGVRGNTIYF. In DNA, the CDR3 is TGTGCCAGCAGCCAGGCGGGAGTGAGGGGAAACACCATATATTTT.

CDR3 sequence (DNA): TGTGCCAGCTCACCCCTCAGGGGAATCGGCGGGGAGCTGTTTTTT. It yields the protein CASSPLRGIGGELFF. The genes are TRBV18 and TRBJ2-2; D is perhaps TRBD1 (6 bases). The CDR3 sequence is 15 residues long. Germline V gene lookup returns CDR1 KGHSH and CDR2 LQKENI. V was cut by 3 bases and J by 7 bases, with 15 bases left in between.

This rearrangement joins TRBV30 to TRBJ2-1; 14 nucleotides match TRBD2. CDR3 length equals 16 residues. CDR1 and CDR2 (germline): GTSNPN, SVGIG (reference sequence). With V trimmed by 4 bases and J by 7 bases, 9 bases remained unmatched. The CDR3 loop is CAWKTPGTSGGNEQFF. The CDR3 DNA reads TGTGCCTGGAAGACTCCCGGGACTAGCGGGGGTAATGAGCAGTTCTTC. The variable domain in full, with the rest retrieved from reference TRBV30 and TRBJ2-1, is SQTIHQWPATLVQPVGSPLSLECTVEGTSNPNLYWYRQAAGRGLQLLFYSVGIGQISSEVPQNLSASRPQDRQFILSSKKLLLSDSGFYLCAWKTPGTSGGNEQFFGPGTRLTVL.